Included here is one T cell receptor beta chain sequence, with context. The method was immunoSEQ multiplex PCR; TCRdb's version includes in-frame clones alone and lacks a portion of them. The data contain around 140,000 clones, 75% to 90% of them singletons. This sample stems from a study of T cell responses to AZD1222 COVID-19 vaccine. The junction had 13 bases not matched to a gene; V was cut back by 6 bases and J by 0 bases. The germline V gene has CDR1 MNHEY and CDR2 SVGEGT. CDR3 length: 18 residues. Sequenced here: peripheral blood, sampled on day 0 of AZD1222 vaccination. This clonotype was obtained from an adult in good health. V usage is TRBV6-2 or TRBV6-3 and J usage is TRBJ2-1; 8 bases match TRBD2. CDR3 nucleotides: TGTGCCAGCAGCCTAGCCCCAGGACGGGGGGGCTCCTACAATGAGCAGTTCTTC. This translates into CASSLAPGRGGSYNEQFF.